The text below deals with one T cell receptor (beta chain). These data belong to a study of T cell repertoires in cytomegalovirus infection. With 3 bases clipped from V and 2 bases from J, the junction kept 4 bases outside the gene matches. The CDR3 runs 15 residues. Each CDR3 protein gets one entry after TCRdb re-called the reads with MiXCR. The sample includes around 490,000 distinct CDR3 sequences, around a quarter of them seen just once. V gene TRBV12-3 or TRBV12-4 combines with J gene TRBJ2-3, with 8 bases identical to TRBD2. This TCR derives from a human donor in good health (CMV status not recorded). Some clones in this sample may be carry-over from other donors' samples. The specimen sequenced was PBMCs. The CDR3 region has the DNA TGTGCCAGCAGTTTTTTTAGCGGGACCACAGATACGCAGTATTTT. Translated: CASSFFSGTTDTQYF.